Shown below are 20 T cell receptor beta chains from a single sample sequenced in a study of OX40 agonist ivuxolimab in advanced cancers. Libraries were prepared by immunoSEQ multiplex PCR; TCRdb keeps only in-frame clonotypes and omits some of them. The sample shows 75,000 to 80,000 clones, approximately 80% of them seen only once. The sample here was CD4+ or CD8+ T cells sorted from blood, taken in a trial of the OX40 agonist ivuxolimab. The receptors derive from an adult with an advanced solid tumor such as melanoma, head and neck, liver or kidney cancer.

The chain combines TRBV2 with TRBJ2-3; 9 positions match TRBD2. CDR1 and CDR2 (germline): SNHLY, FYNNEI. The CDR3 has 16 amino acids. V gave up 7 bases and J gave up 4 bases; unmatched junction bases: 12. CDR3 sequence (DNA): TGTGCCAGCAAGGCGGCGGGAGGGGACGGGCCAGATACGCAGTATTTT. This encodes CASKAAGGDGPDTQYF.

This clone has only a few counts. This chain uses TRBV19 with TRBJ1-1; D gene ambiguous. Germline CDR1 LNHDA, CDR2 SQIVND (reference sequence). The CDR3 is 15 amino acids. V lost 3 bases and J lost 4, with 15 bases in between. The DNA for the CDR3 is TGTGCCAGTAGTATTGTGGCGGGATTGACCACTGAAGCTTTCTTT. Translation gives CASSIVAGLTTEAFF. The full variable domain, in which reference TRBV19 and TRBJ1-1 provide the parts outside the CDR3, is DGGITQSPKYLFRKEGQNVTLSCEQNLNHDAMYWYRQDPGQGLRLIYYSQIVNDFQKGDIAEGYSVSREKKESFPLTVTSAQKNPTAFYLCASSIVAGLTTEAFFGQGTRLTVV.

The chain is built from TRBV28 and TRBJ1-5; possibly TRBD1 for D (5 bases). V lost 6 bases to trimming and J lost 6 bases, with 24 bases between them. This CDR3 is 17 amino acids long. Looked up from germline, CDR1 is MDHEN and CDR2 is SYDVKM. CDR3 protein: CASSTPPRVRSSQPQHF. Written as DNA, the CDR3 is TGTGCCAGCAGCACCCCCCCCAGGGTTCGTTCTAGTCAGCCCCAGCATTTT. Together with reference TRBV28 and TRBJ1-5, the CDR3 gives the full variable domain: DVKVTQSSRYLVKRTGEKVFLECVQDMDHENMFWYRQDPGLGLRLIYFSYDVKMKEKGDIPEGYSVSREKKERFSLILESASTNQTSMYLCASSTPPRVRSSQPQHFGDGTRLSIL.

The V and J genes are TRBV7-9 and TRBJ1-1, with TRBD1 identical over 9 bases. There are 15 residues in the CDR3. J was trimmed by 1 base and V by 4 bases; bases with no gene match: 4. Germline CDR1 SEHNR, CDR2 FQNEAQ (reference sequence). CDR3 in DNA: TGTGCCAGCAGCTATGGGACAGGGAGGAACACTGAAGCTTTCTTT. This sequence encodes CASSYGTGRNTEAFF.

The V and J genes are TRBV19 and TRBJ2-6; TRBD1 is a possible D gene (6 bases). CDR3 length equals 17 residues. The germline V and J ends were trimmed by 2 bases and 0 bases, with 11 bases remaining between them. Germline lookup yields CDR1 LNHDA and CDR2 SQIVND (reference sequence). CDR3 DNA: TGTGCCAGTAGTATATCGGGACACTTCTCTGGGGCCAACGTCCTGACTTTC. Translating gives CASSISGHFSGANVLTF.

The V and J genes are TRBV5-6 and TRBJ2-5, with TRBD2 matching 15 bases. This CDR3 comprises 17 residues. V dropped 3 bases and J dropped 5; count of bases not matched to a gene: 8. CDR1 is SGHDT and CDR2 is YYEEEE in the germline V gene. DNA for the CDR3: TGTGCCAGCAGCTCTCCGGGACTAGCGGGGGGTTTGGAGACCCAGTACTTC. Translation gives CASSSPGLAGGLETQYF.

This chain uses TRBV28 with TRBJ1-4; 7 positions match TRBD1. The V gene end was trimmed by 6 bases and the J gene end by 1 base; junction bases not matched to a gene: 11. The CDR3 consists of 17 residues. Germline values: CDR1 MDHEN, CDR2 SYDVKM. The CDR3 protein is CASRPGGYFGTNEKLFF. The DNA of the CDR3 is TGTGCCAGCAGACCAGGGGGGTACTTCGGAACTAATGAAAAACTGTTTTTT.

The V gene is TRBV19, the J gene TRBJ1-1, with D unresolved. The CDR3 spans 14 residues. V was cut by 2 bases and J by 4 bases, with 11 bases left in between. Germline V gene sequence: CDR1 LNHDA, CDR2 SQIVND (reference sequence). This CDR3 is CASSILSTSTEAFF. The CDR3 nucleotides read TGTGCCAGTAGTATATTGAGTACAAGCACTGAAGCTTTCTTT. Drawing the rest from reference TRBV19 and TRBJ1-1, the complete variable domain is DGGITQSPKYLFRKEGQNVTLSCEQNLNHDAMYWYRQDPGQGLRLIYYSQIVNDFQKGDIAEGYSVSREKKESFPLTVTSAQKNPTAFYLCASSILSTSTEAFFGQGTRLTVV.

The CDR3 protein is CASGPERDREDYGYTF. The CDR3 bases are TGTGCCAGCGGGCCCGAGAGGGACAGGGAGGACTATGGCTACACCTTC. The chain couples TRBV27 to TRBJ1-2; 9 bases are shared with TRBD1. The CDR3 has 16 residues. Trimming took 8 bases from V and 3 from J; bases not matched to a gene: 13. Germline V gives CDR1 MNHEY, CDR2 SMNVEV (reference sequence).

V is TRBV5-1 and J is TRBJ2-2, with 11 bases lining up with TRBD2. J gave up 7 bases and V 2 bases, and 13 bases lay outside the gene matches. The CDR3 is 18 residues long. CDR1 and CDR2 from the germline V gene are SGHRS and YFSETQ. CDR3 bases: TGCGCCAGCAGCTTAGGGACTAGCGGTTTTCTTCGGGGCGGGGAGCTGTTTTTT. Translated: CASSLGTSGFLRGGELFF.

This clone was seen only a few times. This chain connects TRBV19 to TRBJ1-2; D call uncertain. The CDR3 consists of 13 residues. Trimming left V 4 bases short and J 4 bases short, with 10 bases between. Germline loops: CDR1 LNHDA, CDR2 SQIVND (reference sequence). The CDR3 sequence is CASSTGTSYGYTF. CDR3 DNA: TGTGCCAGTAGTACGGGAACGAGCTATGGCTACACCTTC. Complete variable domain (other parts from reference TRBV19 and TRBJ1-2): DGGITQSPKYLFRKEGQNVTLSCEQNLNHDAMYWYRQDPGQGLRLIYYSQIVNDFQKGDIAEGYSVSREKKESFPLTVTSAQKNPTAFYLCASSTGTSYGYTFGSGTRLTVV.

The J gene is TRBJ2-3, the V gene TRBV7-2, with TRBD2 identical over 7 bases. The V segment lost 1 base and the J segment 5 bases; nucleotides outside the gene matches: 6. This CDR3 contains 15 residues. Per the germline V gene, CDR1 is SGHTA and CDR2 is FQGNSA. CDR3 sequence: CASSLEAGEGDTQYF. CDR3 DNA sequence: TGTGCCAGCAGCTTAGAGGCGGGGGAGGGAGATACGCAGTATTTT.

Only one count was recorded for this clone. J is TRBJ1-5 and V is TRBV7-3; D not resolved. This CDR3 contains 13 residues. The V and J ends lost 0 bases and 3 bases respectively, with 3 bases between them. Germline V gene lookup returns CDR1 SGHTA and CDR2 FQGTGA. CDR3 residues: CASSLTPNQPQHF. In DNA, the CDR3 is TGTGCCAGCAGCTTAACTCCCAATCAGCCCCAGCATTTT.

Only one count was recorded for this clone. The DNA of the CDR3 is TGCAGCGCCCAGCGGGAATTAGATACGCAGTATTTT. Translating it yields CSAQRELDTQYF. The genes are TRBV29-1 and TRBJ2-3; TRBD2 agrees at 7 bases. The CDR3 has 12 residues. V shed 7 bases and J 5 bases; nucleotides not matched to a gene: 6. Per the germline V gene, CDR1 is SQVTM and CDR2 is ANQGSEA.

V gene TRBV19 combines with J gene TRBJ2-6, with TRBD1 as a possible D gene (5 bases). Germline loops: CDR1 LNHDA, CDR2 SQIVND (reference sequence). V was cut by 8 bases and J by 1 base, with 12 bases left in between. CDR3 length equals 15 residues. CDR3 residues: CASGRQRSGANVLTF. DNA for the CDR3: TGTGCCAGTGGGCGACAGAGGTCTGGGGCCAACGTCCTGACTTTC.

V usage is TRBV5-1 and J usage is TRBJ2-3, with a weak D call TRBD1 (5 bases). This CDR3 is built from 16 residues. The germline V and J ends were trimmed by 6 bases and 6 bases, with 23 bases remaining between them. Looked up from germline, CDR1 is SGHRS and CDR2 is YFSETQ. The DNA for the CDR3 is TGCGCCAGCACCCCCTATGGATCGATACAGGAGGATACGCAGTATTTT. This translates into CASTPYGSIQEDTQYF.

This rearrangement joins TRBV7-9 to TRBJ2-1; 10 nucleotides agree with TRBD1. With V trimmed by 5 bases and J by 7 bases, 8 bases remained unmatched. Germline-derived CDR1 and CDR2 are SEHNR and FQNEAQ (reference sequence). The CDR3 has 15 amino acids. As DNA, the CDR3 is TGTGCCAGCAGCCAAATTAGACAGGGGGCGAATGAGCAGTTCTTC. Its translation: CASSQIRQGANEQFF. The whole variable domain, remainder taken from reference TRBV7-9 and TRBJ2-1, is DTGVSQNPRHKITKRGQNVTFRCDPISEHNRLYWYRQTLGQGPEFLTYFQNEAQLEKSRLLSDRFSAERPKGSFSTLEIQRTEQGDSAMYLCASSQIRQGANEQFFGPGTRLTVL.

The V and J genes are TRBV5-6 and TRBJ2-3; 11 nucleotides line up with TRBD2. This CDR3 contains 17 residues. In germline, CDR1 is SGHDT, CDR2 YYEEEE. V trimming: 2 bases; J trimming: 2 bases; junction bases outside the gene matches: 7. CDR3 nucleotide sequence: TGTGCCAGCAGCTTACTACTAGCGGGGGTGACCACAGATACGCAGTATTTT. Translation: CASSLLLAGVTTDTQYF.

The chain combines TRBV11-3 with TRBJ2-7; TRBD2 matches 10 bases. The CDR3 length is 15 residues. Trimming removed 5 bases from V and 7 bases from J; junction bases left unmatched: 11. Per the germline V gene, CDR1 is SGHNT and CDR2 is YENEEA. The CDR3: CASSPYLAGDREQYF. The CDR3 nucleotides read TGTGCCAGCAGCCCCTACCTAGCGGGAGACCGTGAGCAGTACTTC.

The rearrangement joins TRBV2 to TRBJ2-7; the D is unclear. The CDR3 runs to 14 residues. The germline V gene encodes CDR1 SNHLY and CDR2 FYNNEI. With 8 bases removed from V and 2 bases from J, the gap between germline ends came to 16 bases. The CDR3 is CASLPGFLTYEQYF. CDR3 nucleotides: TGTGCCAGCCTTCCGGGCTTCCTGACCTACGAGCAGTACTTC.